The sequence of this T cell receptor beta chain was determined in a study of response to subunit inactivated influenza vaccine. TCRdb re-analysed the RT-PCR reads in MiXCR, keeping a single row per CDR3 protein. The sample has fewer than 200,000 distinct CDR3 sequences; about 9% are singletons. Germline V lookup: CDR1 MNHEY, CDR2 SVGEGT. The CDR3 spans 14 residues. V lost 6 bases to trimming and J lost 5 bases, with 11 bases between them. Remarks on this clonotype: Its antigen is unknown.

The study's findings and limits: Researchers suggested that each seasonal influenza vaccination recruits few new T cells.

The source is a man between 50 and 59 years old who received an inactivated influenza vaccine. This specimen consisted of non-naive T cells sorted from PBMCs, obtained on the day of vaccination. The chain joins TRBV6-2 or TRBV6-3 to TRBJ1-6; the D gene is possibly TRBD1 (5 bases). The CDR3 spells CASRTTGNNSPLHF. The DNA for the CDR3 is TGTGCCAGCAGAACAACAGGCAATAATTCACCCCTCCACTTT.